A single sample gave rise to the 22 T cell receptor beta chains below, sequenced in a study of blood T cell repertoires in COVID-19. Here immunoSEQ multiplex PCR was the method, and the copy in TCRdb shows in-frame clones only, minus some. The sample holds approximately 280,000 clones; approximately 89% are singletons and the top ten take approximately 12%. Sequenced input: peripheral blood. These receptor sequences come from a woman aged 55-75 years with acute or convalescent COVID-19.

This clone occurred a few times. The same CDR3 arises from other DNA sequences in this sample as well. The gene calls are TRBV9 and TRBJ2-2; TRBD2 might be the D (5 bases). The CDR3 is 13 residues long. In germline, CDR1 is SGDLS, CDR2 YYNGEE. V shed 0 bases and J shed 5 bases, with 5 bases lying between them. CDR3 in amino acids: CASSVGGTGELFF. In nucleotides, the CDR3 is TGTGCCAGCAGCGTAGGAGGGACCGGGGAGCTGTTTTTT.

This chain links TRBV30 with TRBJ1-2; 8 bases line up with TRBD1. The germline V gene has CDR1 GTSNPN and CDR2 SVGIG (reference sequence). J lost 8 bases, V lost 2 bases, and 13 bases had no gene match. The CDR3 loop spans 15 amino acids. The CDR3 reads CAWSLLTGTGLGYTF. CDR3 DNA sequence: TGTGCCTGGAGTCTTCTAACCGGGACAGGTCTGGGCTACACCTTC.

The chain joins TRBV6-2 or TRBV6-3 to TRBJ1-1; TRBD1 agrees at 7 bases. The CDR3 length is 13 residues. V gave up 6 bases and J gave up 4 bases; unmatched junction bases: 5. The germline V gene encodes CDR1 MNHEY and CDR2 SVGEGT. As DNA, the CDR3 is TGTGCCAGCAGCACCCCAGGGGGCACTGAAGCTTTCTTT. Translation gives CASSTPGGTEAFF.

The chain employs TRBV2 and TRBJ2-1; D uncertain. Germline V CDR1 and CDR2: SNHLY, FYNNEI. The CDR3 consists of 12 residues. The ends were cut back, 6 bases at V and 8 bases at J, with 11 bases in the middle. CDR3 in DNA: TGTGCCAGCAGAGAGCAGGATCATGAGCAGTTCTTC. It yields the protein CASREQDHEQFF.

The V gene is TRBV19, the J gene TRBJ2-1; D is unclear. This CDR3 is built from 11 residues. Between the trimmed V and J ends, which lost 3 bases and 7 bases, there was a span of 4 bases. Per the germline V gene, CDR1 is LNHDA and CDR2 is SQIVND (reference sequence). Here the CDR3 reads CASSIINEQFF. As DNA, the CDR3 is TGTGCCAGTAGTATTATAAATGAGCAGTTCTTC.

V is TRBV5-4 and J is TRBJ2-1; 9 bases align to TRBD2. After removal of 3 bases from V and 4 bases from J, the junction contained 8 bases not matched to a gene. CDR3 length equals 16 residues. Germline V lookup: CDR1 SGHNT, CDR2 YYREEE (reference sequence). CDR3 sequence reads: CASSSLAGDGYNEQFF. CDR3 in DNA: TGTGCCAGCAGCTCATTAGCGGGAGACGGGTACAATGAGCAGTTCTTC.

The chain couples TRBV28 to TRBJ2-7, with unresolved D. The CDR3 is 11 residues long. The V gene's germline CDR1 is MDHEN and CDR2 SYDVKM. The ends were cut back, 5 bases at V and 6 bases at J, with 8 bases in the middle. The CDR3 nucleotides are TGTGCCAGCAGTATGAAACTCGAGCAGTACTTC. Residues: CASSMKLEQYF. The whole variable domain, remainder taken from reference TRBV28 and TRBJ2-7, is DVKVTQSSRYLVKRTGEKVFLECVQDMDHENMFWYRQDPGLGLRLIYFSYDVKMKEKGDIPEGYSVSREKKERFSLILESASTNQTSMYLCASSMKLEQYFGPGTRLTVT.

CDR3 residues: CASKGQGSGSIWNEQFF. CDR3 DNA sequence: TGTGCCAGCAAGGGGCAGGGTAGCGGGAGTATTTGGAATGAGCAGTTCTTC. The chain uses TRBV27 and TRBJ2-1; 9 bases agree with TRBD2. From germline, CDR1 is MNHEY and CDR2 SMNVEV (reference sequence). V gave up 7 bases and J gave up 7 bases; unmatched junction bases: 17. The length of the CDR3 is 17 residues.

The chain combines TRBV10-3 with TRBJ1-1; maybe TRBD1 (5 bases). V shed 4 bases and J shed 1 base, with 10 bases lying between them. Germline V gene sequence: CDR1 ENHRY, CDR2 SYGVKD. The CDR3 runs 14 residues. The CDR3 DNA follows: TGTGCCATCAGTGCGAGCAGGGAGAACACTGAAGCTTTCTTT. It encodes CAISASRENTEAFF.

This clone showed up just once. The chain recombines TRBV27 with TRBJ2-1, with D perhaps TRBD2 (6 bases). The CDR3 is made up of 14 amino acids. The germline V and J ends were trimmed by 5 bases and 6 bases, with 14 bases remaining between them. The germline CDR1 and CDR2 sequences are MNHEY and SMNVEV (reference sequence). Written as DNA, the CDR3 is TGTGCCAGCAGTCCACACCTACTAGCCAATGAGCAGTTCTTC. Protein sequence: CASSPHLLANEQFF.

This CDR3 reads CASSVGSSSYEQYF. In DNA form, the CDR3 reads TGTGCCAGCAGCGTAGGGTCGAGCTCCTACGAGCAGTACTTC. J is TRBJ2-7 and V is TRBV9; D remains ambiguous. The V gene lost 0 bases and the J gene lost 0 bases, with 7 bases spanning the gap. The germline V gene has CDR1 SGDLS and CDR2 YYNGEE. CDR3 length: 14 residues.

The rearrangement links TRBV7-6 to TRBJ2-3, with a tentative D call TRBD2 (6 bases). This CDR3 contains 15 residues. V was clipped by 1 base and J by 4 bases, with 12 bases between them. Germline CDR1 is SGHVS and CDR2 is FNYEAQ. The CDR3 nucleotides read TGTGCCAGCAGCTTAGTTTCCGGGAGCCCAGATACGCAGTATTTT. Protein sequence: CASSLVSGSPDTQYF.

The chain recombines TRBV7-2 with TRBJ1-1; TRBD1 might be the D (6 bases). The CDR3 length is 16 residues. CDR1 is SGHTA, CDR2 FQGNSA, per germline. V was pared by 2 bases and J by 1 base, with 14 bases between. CDR3 nucleotide sequence: TGTGCCAGCAGCTTAAGGCAGGGGAAGACGAACACTGAAGCTTTCTTT. It is translated as CASSLRQGKTNTEAFF.

The chain uses TRBV5-1 and TRBJ1-2, with 8 bases that match TRBD1. The V gene's germline CDR1 is SGHRS and CDR2 YFSETQ. Trimming took 4 bases from V and 8 from J; bases not matched to a gene: 4. The CDR3 is 12 residues long. The CDR3 DNA reads as TGCGCCAGCAGCGGGACAGGTGAGGGCTACACCTTC. Residues: CASSGTGEGYTF. Full variable domain (missing parts from reference TRBV5-1 and TRBJ1-2): KAGVTQTPRYLIKTRGQQVTLSCSPISGHRSVSWYQQTPGQGLQFLFEYFSETQRNKGNFPGRFSGRQFSNSRSEMNVSTLELGDSALYLCASSGTGEGYTFGSGTRLTVV.

Comments on this clone: This sample also contains other DNA sequences that code for the same CDR3. The J gene is TRBJ2-3, the V gene TRBV7-2; no clear D gene. Germline CDR1 is SGHTA and CDR2 is FQGNSA. V was clipped by 1 base and J by 5 bases, with 7 bases between them. The CDR3 runs 13 residues. The CDR3 loop is CASSLGQRDTQYF. The CDR3 region has the DNA TGTGCCAGCAGCTTAGGACAACGAGATACGCAGTATTTT. Complete variable domain (other parts from reference TRBV7-2 and TRBJ2-3): GAGVSQSPSNKVTEKGKDVELRCDPISGHTALYWYRQSLGQGLEFLIYFQGNSAPDKSGLPSDRFSAERTGGSVSTLTIQRTQQEDSAVYLCASSLGQRDTQYFGPGTRLTVL.

CDR3 nucleotide sequence: TGTGCCAGCAGTACGCGTCAGGGGTCGGGGGAGCAGTACTTC. This gives the protein CASSTRQGSGEQYF. The chain carries TRBV6-2 or TRBV6-3 and TRBJ2-7; D might be TRBD1 (6 bases). The germline V gene encodes CDR1 MNHEY and CDR2 SVGEGT. The CDR3 runs to 14 residues. The ends were cut back, 5 bases at V and 7 bases at J, with 18 bases in the middle.

The gene calls are TRBV15 and TRBJ1-2, with D unclear. V lost 11 bases to trimming and J lost 7 bases, with 20 bases between them. This CDR3 is built from 13 residues. Germline-derived CDR1 and CDR2 are LNHNV and YYDKDF (reference sequence). As DNA, the CDR3 is TGTGCCCCACTGGAGGGAAGTTTTGGTGGCTACACCTTC. Encoded protein: CAPLEGSFGGYTF.

V usage is TRBV7-3 and J usage is TRBJ2-3; 10 bases are shared with TRBD2. With 5 bases clipped from V and 3 bases from J, the junction kept 5 bases outside the gene matches. This CDR3 contains 15 residues. The germline V gene encodes CDR1 SGHTA and CDR2 FQGTGA. As DNA, the CDR3 is TGTGCCAGCAGCCGTGGGACTAGCGAAACAGATACGCAGTATTTT. This translates into CASSRGTSETDTQYF.

CDR3 nucleotide sequence: TGTGCCTCCTCGAGGGGGGAAGCTTTCTTT. Translating gives CASSRGEAFF. This chain links TRBV30 with TRBJ1-1; D perhaps matches TRBD1 (6 bases). This CDR3 contains 10 residues. V dropped 7 bases and J dropped 8 bases, with 11 bases sitting between them. Germline V gene sequence: CDR1 GTSNPN, CDR2 SVGIG (reference sequence).

The rearrangement joins TRBV4-3 to TRBJ1-4; 8 nucleotides match TRBD1. Germline V gives CDR1 LGHNA, CDR2 YSLEER. The CDR3 is 15 amino acids. After removal of 3 bases from V and 7 bases from J, the junction contained 7 bases not matched to a gene. The chain's CDR3 is CASSQAGQGSEKLFF. CDR3 nucleotide sequence: TGCGCCAGCAGCCAGGCCGGACAGGGCAGTGAAAAACTGTTTTTT.

This clone was seen a few times. CDR3 residues: CASSLNGAGGGFHTGELFF. The CDR3 bases are TGTGCCAGCAGTTTAAATGGGGCGGGGGGCGGTTTTCACACCGGGGAGCTGTTTTTT. The chain couples TRBV28 to TRBJ2-2, with 8 bases lining up with TRBD2. CDR1 is MDHEN, CDR2 SYDVKM, per germline. V lost 2 bases and J lost 3; bases outside the gene matches: 14. There are 19 residues in the CDR3.

The V and J genes are TRBV28 and TRBJ1-4; 7 positions match TRBD1. Germline CDR1 reads MDHEN; CDR2 reads SYDVKM. V lost 6 bases, J lost 2 bases, and 6 bases stayed unmatched. The length of the CDR3 is 15 residues. As DNA, the CDR3 is TGTGCCAGCAGCTCTCGGACAGGTACTAATGAAAAACTGTTTTTT. Translating gives CASSSRTGTNEKLFF.